A selection of T cell receptor beta chains follows, all from one sample in a study of shared clonotypes between healthy human individuals. Clones were sequenced by immunoSEQ multiplex PCR, and TCRdb holds only the in-frame ones, with some missing. The data show millions of clones, roughly 94% seen once. Sequenced sample: naive CD8+ T cells sorted from blood. The receptors originated from a man between 18 and 35 years old in good health. Each CDR3 is given with its conserved first and last residue. The order of the fields is V gene, J gene, clone size, D gene, CDR3 protein, CDR3 DNA. A D gene is named only where the DNA matches it firmly. Clone sizes are given selectively: once, few, many, or a class where the clone is expanded.

TRBV4-3,TRBJ2-1,.,TRBD2,CASSQEEALAGGSEQFF,TGCGCCAGCAGCCAAGAGGAGGCACTAGCGGGAGGGAGTGAGCAGTTCTTC
TRBV28,TRBJ2-5,once,TRBD1,CASSPGQGIETQYF,TGTGCCAGCAGCCCGGGACAGGGGATAGAGACCCAGTACTTC
TRBV4-1,TRBJ2-7,.,.,CASSQEQNYEQYF,TGCGCCAGCAGCCAAGAACAGAACTACGAGCAGTACTTC
TRBV6-4,TRBJ2-2,.,.,CASSEEAGELFF,TGTGCCAGCAGTGAAGAGGCGGGGGAGCTGTTTTTT
TRBV9,TRBJ2-7,.,.,CASSAGDVSYEQYF,TGTGCCAGCAGCGCAGGGGACGTCTCCTACGAGCAGTACTTC
TRBV5-1,TRBJ1-1,.,.,CASSLTRGSTEAFF,TGCGCCAGCAGCTTGACTCGGGGGAGCACTGAAGCTTTCTTT
TRBV27,TRBJ2-3,.,.,CASSPYPVRTDTQYF,TGTGCCAGCAGTCCATATCCCGTTAGAACAGATACGCAGTATTTT
TRBV7-9,TRBJ2-7,.,.,CASSGRSNPYEQYF,TGTGCCAGCAGCGGGAGGTCTAACCCCTACGAGCAGTACTTC
TRBV27,TRBJ2-5,.,TRBD2,CASSSRLAGGPIGTQYF,TGTGCCAGCAGTTCCCGACTAGCGGGAGGACCGATAGGGACCCAGTACTTC
TRBV5-6,TRBJ1-2,.,.,CASSLVETYGYTF,TGTGCCAGCAGCTTGGTAGAGACCTATGGCTACACCTTC
TRBV27,TRBJ2-7,.,TRBD1,CASSPTGTGTYEQYF,TGTGCCAGCAGTCCAACCGGGACAGGAACCTACGAGCAGTACTTC
TRBV18,TRBJ2-1,.,.,CASSPVKGNGVYNEQFF,TGTGCCAGCTCACCTGTTAAGGGGAATGGGGTTTACAATGAGCAGTTCTTC
TRBV4-1,TRBJ1-3,.,.,CASSLRGTIRSTIYF,TGCGCCAGCAGCCTCCGGGGGACGATTCGCAGCACCATATATTTT
TRBV5-6,TRBJ1-4,.,.,CASSLGNQGFTDEKLFF,TGTGCCAGCAGCTTGGGAAACCAGGGGTTTACGGATGAAAAACTGTTTTTT
TRBV4-1,TRBJ2-3,.,TRBD2,CASSQTGTSGGTAQYF,TGCGCCAGCAGCCAAACCGGGACTAGCGGGGGAACAGCGCAGTATTTT
TRBV5-4,TRBJ2-2,.,.,CASSFDYTGELFF,TGTGCCAGCAGCTTCGACTACACCGGGGAGCTGTTTTTT
TRBV28,TRBJ1-4,.,.,CASSASKTNEKLFF,TGTGCCAGCAGTGCAAGTAAAACTAATGAAAAACTGTTTTTT
TRBV25-1,TRBJ2-7,.,.,CASKGSWNSYEQYF,TGTGCCAGCAAAGGGTCATGGAACTCCTACGAGCAGTACTTC
TRBV5-1,TRBJ2-7,.,.,CASSLSGTSKTSYEQYF,TGCGCCAGCAGCTTGTCCGGGACTTCCAAAACGAGCTACGAGCAGTACTTC
TRBV6-1,TRBJ2-1,.,.,CASSDFPLAYNEQFF,TGTGCCAGCAGTGATTTTCCATTGGCCTACAATGAGCAGTTCTTC
TRBV15,TRBJ1-1,.,.,CATSRPKGWGDTEAFF,TGTGCCACCAGCAGGCCCAAAGGATGGGGGGACACTGAAGCTTTCTTT
TRBV28,TRBJ1-5,.,.,CASSFRGGNQPQHF,TGTGCCAGCAGTTTCAGAGGTGGCAATCAGCCCCAGCATTTT
TRBV7-3,TRBJ2-7,.,TRBD2,CASSSLAGGPYEQYF,TGTGCCAGCAGCTCCCTAGCGGGGGGGCCTTACGAGCAGTACTTC
TRBV30,TRBJ1-2,.,TRBD1,CACTAGQIFYGYTF,TGTGCCTGTACTGCGGGACAGATTTTCTATGGCTACACCTTC
TRBV10-3,TRBJ1-4,.,.,CAISDFDRTATNEKLFF,TGTGCCATCAGTGATTTTGACAGAACCGCAACTAATGAAAAACTGTTTTTT
TRBV13,TRBJ2-3,.,.,CASSSGTDTQYF,TGTGCCAGCAGCTCGGGCACAGATACGCAGTATTTT